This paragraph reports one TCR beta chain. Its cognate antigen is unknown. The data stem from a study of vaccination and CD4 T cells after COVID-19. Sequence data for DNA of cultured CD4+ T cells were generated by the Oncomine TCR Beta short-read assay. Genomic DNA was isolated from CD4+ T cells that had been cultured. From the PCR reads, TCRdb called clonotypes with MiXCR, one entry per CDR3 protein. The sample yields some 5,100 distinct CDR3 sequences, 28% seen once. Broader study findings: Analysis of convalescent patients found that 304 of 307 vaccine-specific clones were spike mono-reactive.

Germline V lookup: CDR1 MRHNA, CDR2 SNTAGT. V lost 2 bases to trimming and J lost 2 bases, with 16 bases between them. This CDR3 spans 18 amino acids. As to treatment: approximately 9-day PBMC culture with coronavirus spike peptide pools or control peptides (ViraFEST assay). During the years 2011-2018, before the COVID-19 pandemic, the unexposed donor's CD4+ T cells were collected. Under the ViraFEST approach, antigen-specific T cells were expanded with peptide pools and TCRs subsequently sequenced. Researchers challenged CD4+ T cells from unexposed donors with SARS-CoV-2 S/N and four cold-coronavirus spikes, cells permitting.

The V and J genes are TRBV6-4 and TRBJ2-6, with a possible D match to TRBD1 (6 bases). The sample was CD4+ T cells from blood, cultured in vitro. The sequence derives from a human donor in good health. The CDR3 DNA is TGTGCCAGCAGTGACGAGGGGGTAGCCGGTACTGGGGCCAACGTCCTGACTTTC. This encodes CASSDEGVAGTGANVLTF.